This T cell receptor (beta chain) derives from a study of radiation and T cells in renal cell carcinoma. Using immunoSEQ multiplex PCR, the repertoire was profiled, and TCRdb retains in-frame clones only, with some absent. The repertoire holds some 140,000 clones, with around nine tenths as singletons. Trimming left V 2 bases short and J 5 bases short, with 18 bases between. The length of the CDR3 is 16 residues. The germline gives CDR1 MNHEY, CDR2 SVGAGI. Time point given: baseline pretreatment blood. Treatment described: 15 Gy SBRT to primary tumor, nephrectomy 4 weeks later. The starting material was blood, obtained from a patient whose treatment included radiotherapy and nephrectomy. The receptor was derived from a woman in her fifties or sixties with renal cell carcinoma. The genes are TRBV6-5 and TRBJ2-5; weak D call: TRBD1 (5 bases). The chain's CDR3 is CASSYRAQGVQETQYF. DNA for the CDR3: TGTGCCAGCAGTTACAGGGCTCAGGGTGTGCAGGAGACCCAGTACTTC.